These 21 T cell receptor beta chains originate from one sample sequenced in a study of T cells expressing NK-cell markers. Each CDR3 protein gets one entry in TCRdb, which reprocessed the 5' RACE reads and gives no DNA. Seen in this sample are 300,000 or so distinct CDR3 sequences; the ten most common clones hold 4.2%. The sample taken for sequencing was blood T cells: a sorted CD56 or NKG2C T cell subset, CD4+ or CD8+ T cells, or bulk PBMC T cells (not recorded which). The receptors stem from a woman aged 18 to 75 in good health.

The chain carries TRBV29-1 and TRBJ2-1; TCRdb's assignment of TRBD1 cannot be checked, as there is no DNA. This CDR3 spans 14 amino acids. Germline CDR1 reads SQVTM; CDR2 reads ANQGSEA. CDR3 amino acids: CSVGGPREFNEQFF.

J is TRBJ2-5 and V is TRBV6-5. The CDR3 is 12 amino acids. Germline-derived CDR1 and CDR2 are MNHEY and SVGAGI. The CDR3 is CASSYPQETQYF.

The chain carries TRBV7-2 and TRBJ1-4. Germline CDR1 reads SGHTA; CDR2 reads FQGNSA. CDR3 size: 14 residues. CDR3 region: CASSRDFTNEKLFF.

The chain combines TRBV6-2 or TRBV6-3 with TRBJ2-2; TCRdb proposes TRBD2, but this gene call is untestable without DNA. Germline CDR1 MNHEY, CDR2 SVGEGT. CDR3 size: 20 residues. The CDR3 here is CASTRQGGTSGNTNTGELFF.

The chain carries TRBV28 and TRBJ2-3; TCRdb's D gene call, TRBD1, goes unchecked for lack of DNA. CDR3 length: 13 amino acids. Germline CDR1 and CDR2: MDHEN and SYDVKM. CDR3: CTSRPPRGDTQYF.

The rearrangement links TRBV28 to TRBJ2-7. Germline CDR1 and CDR2: MDHEN and SYDVKM. The CDR3 runs 16 residues. CDR3 in amino acids: CASRASPLALTYEQYF.

The chain has TRBV5-1 and TRBJ2-5; without DNA, the TCRdb call of TRBD1 cannot be checked. The CDR3 extends over 16 amino acids. Per the germline V gene, CDR1 is SGHRS and CDR2 is YFSETQ. This CDR3 is CASSLATGGGQETQYF.

The rearrangement links TRBV3-1 to TRBJ2-5. The CDR3 sequence is 14 residues long. The germline CDR1 and CDR2 sequences are LGHDT and YNNKEL (reference sequence). CDR3 amino acids: CASSQVELKETQYF.

The rearrangement uses TRBV2 and TRBJ2-1; TCRdb's D call, TRBD1, is unchecked because there is no DNA. The CDR3 covers 14 residues. Looked up from germline, CDR1 is SNHLY and CDR2 is FYNNEI. CDR3 protein: CASSLAGGLSEQFF.

The chain carries TRBV30 and TRBJ2-7; TCRdb proposes TRBD2, but this gene call is untestable without DNA. Germline CDR1 GTSNPN, CDR2 SVGIG (reference sequence). CDR3 length equals 14 residues. The CDR3 spells CAWRGAGGHSEQYF.

The chain recombines TRBV29-1 with TRBJ2-2. Germline V CDR1 and CDR2: SQVTM, ANQGSEA. The CDR3 is 12 residues long. CDR3 in amino acids: CSGIVNTGELFF.

The chain carries TRBV7-2 and TRBJ2-5; the D gene TCRdb calls, TRBD1, cannot be checked with no DNA. Looked up from germline, CDR1 is SGHTA and CDR2 is FQGNSA. This CDR3 comprises 13 residues. The chain's CDR3 is CASSLGGWETQYF.

The chain carries TRBV28 and TRBJ2-7; the TCRdb call, TRBD1, lacks DNA for checking. CDR3 length equals 13 residues. CDR1 MDHEN and CDR2 SYDVKM come from the germline V gene. This CDR3 is CASSPGVSYEQYF. The full variable domain, its missing parts supplied by reference TRBV28 and TRBJ2-7, is DVKVTQSSRYLVKRTGEKVFLECVQDMDHENMFWYRQDPGLGLRLIYFSYDVKMKEKGDIPEGYSVSREKKERFSLILESASTNQTSMYLCASSPGVSYEQYFGPGTRLTVT.

The J gene is TRBJ2-1, the V gene TRBV24-1; TCRdb indicates TRBD1, and absent DNA this call remains unverified. Germline-derived CDR1 and CDR2 are KGHDR and SFDVKD. The CDR3 has 14 residues. This CDR3 is CATSGGLGYNEQFF.

The V and J genes are TRBV3-1 and TRBJ2-4; the D call of TRBD1 rests on TCRdb alone, since no DNA is present to check it. The V gene's germline CDR1 is LGHDT and CDR2 YNNKEL (reference sequence). CDR3 length: 13 amino acids. CDR3 sequence reads: CASSKDRAHIQYF.

The genes are TRBV7-9 and TRBJ1-3. The CDR3 loop spans 13 amino acids. The V gene's germline CDR1 is SEHNR and CDR2 FQNEAQ (reference sequence). The CDR3 sequence: CASTDSSGNTIYF.

The V gene is TRBV6-1, the J gene TRBJ2-1; TCRdb gives TRBD1 as the D gene, but with no DNA this cannot be confirmed. Looked up from germline, CDR1 is MNHNS and CDR2 is SASEGT. This CDR3 spans 15 amino acids. CDR3 sequence reads: CASSWGTALGNEQFF.

The chain uses TRBV24-1 and TRBJ1-1. This CDR3 region has 15 residues. Germline assignment: CDR1 KGHDR and CDR2 SFDVKD. The CDR3 protein is CATSDPKRGGAEAFF.

CDR3 in amino acids: CASRPGLGRRNEQFF. The chain employs TRBV7-2 and TRBJ2-1; TCRdb calls TRBD2, which cannot be checked without DNA. CDR1 and CDR2 from the germline V gene are SGHTA and FQGNSA. This CDR3 spans 15 amino acids.

V and J are TRBV7-9 and TRBJ2-7. The V gene's germline CDR1 is SEHNR and CDR2 FQNEAQ (reference sequence). The CDR3 has 14 amino acids. This CDR3 is CASSLALGTYEQYF.

The genes are TRBV5-1 and TRBJ2-1; absent DNA, TCRdb's TRBD2 call cannot be checked. This CDR3 comprises 15 residues. Germline V gene data show CDR1 as SGHRS and CDR2 as YFSETQ. The CDR3 loop is CASSLDGTSSNEQFF.